One sample yielded the 26 T cell receptor beta chains listed below, sequenced in a study of T cells in Graves' hyperthyroidism and ophthalmopathy. Authors of the study amplified TCR beta CDR3 regions from RNA transcripts. Using the HTBI primer set, a first-round RT-PCR was run on the TCR CDR3. TCRdb reprocessed the multiplex PCR reads via MiXCR and lists one record per CDR3 protein. The sample lists under 450,000 distinct CDR3 sequences; roughly 14% were seen once. The sequenced sample consisted of blood. The origin of the receptors is a woman younger than 35 with Graves' hyperthyroidism.

This chain joins TRBV7-6 and TRBJ2-7; D is unresolved. The CDR3 runs 15 residues. Trimming shortened V by 4 bases and J by 3 bases, and 16 bases separated the two germline ends. From germline, CDR1 is SGHVS and CDR2 FNYEAQ. The CDR3 DNA reads TGTGCCAGCAGCTATATAGCCAACCAGAACTACGAGCAGTACTTC. The encoded protein is CASSYIANQNYEQYF.

This clonotype occurred many times. V is TRBV7-9 and J is TRBJ2-5; 10 bases align to TRBD1. The V and J ends lost 5 bases and 0 bases, in that order; junction bases with no gene match: 12. The CDR3 is 18 amino acids. The germline V gene has CDR1 SEHNR and CDR2 FQNEAQ (reference sequence). CDR3 amino acids: CASSTRGQGLPYQETQYF. CDR3 nucleotide sequence: TGTGCCAGCAGCACACGGGGACAGGGGCTACCGTACCAAGAGACCCAGTACTTC.

This clonotype was recorded at least ten times. The CDR3 DNA sequence: TGTGCCAGCTCACCATGGGGGAGTCCTGAAGCTTTCTTT. Translation gives CASSPWGSPEAFF. The chain joins TRBV18 to TRBJ1-1; a weak D match, TRBD1 (5 bases). CDR1 and CDR2 (germline): KGHSH, LQKENI. This CDR3 is built from 13 residues. V dropped 2 bases and J dropped 6 bases, with 10 bases sitting between them.

There are many counts of this clonotype. V gene TRBV2 combines with J gene TRBJ2-7; D unclear. The V gene's germline CDR1 is SNHLY and CDR2 FYNNEI. There are 13 residues in the CDR3. V was pared by 0 bases and J by 9 bases, with 12 bases between. Here the CDR3 reads CASSEALHVGQYF. The CDR3 region has the DNA TGTGCCAGCAGTGAAGCGCTTCACGTCGGGCAGTACTTC.

The table lists this clonotype with many counts. V is TRBV20-1 and J is TRBJ2-1, with D tentatively TRBD2 (5 bases). This CDR3 spans 10 amino acids. CDR1 is DFQATT, CDR2 SNEGSKA, per germline (reference sequence). Trimming took off 5 bases at V and 9 bases at J, with 8 bases between the two ends. CDR3 in amino acids: CSALGLEQFF. CDR3 coding DNA: TGCAGTGCTCTAGGACTTGAGCAGTTCTTC.

The table lists this clonotype with a few counts. Germline and junction disagree at one end, which may indicate a read error. The chain recombines TRBV7-8 with TRBJ2-3; 15 bases match TRBD2. The V gene's germline CDR1 is SGHVS and CDR2 FQNEAQ. The CDR3 spans 15 residues. The CDR3 nucleotides are TGTGCCAGCAGCTTCAGGACTAGCGGGGGGGATACGCAGTGTTTT. Its translation is CASSFRTSGGDTQCF.

The chain links TRBV7-2 to TRBJ2-1; D assignment may be TRBD1 or TRBD2 (5 bases each). Germline values: CDR1 SGHTA, CDR2 FQGNSA. The CDR3 sequence is 13 residues long. V lost 3 bases, J lost 11 bases, and 14 bases lay in between. CDR3 sequence (DNA): TGTGCCAGCAGCTTGGGACCCGAGGAGCAGCAGTTCTTC. It specifies CASSLGPEEQQFF.

This rearrangement joins TRBV6-1 to TRBJ1-2; 8 bases line up with TRBD1. The CDR3 runs to 14 residues. Trimming at V came to 6 bases and at J to 1 base, leaving 4 bases not matched to a gene. Germline CDR1 reads MNHNS; CDR2 reads SASEGT. The chain's CDR3 is CASRRQGYNYGYTF. In nucleotides, the CDR3 is TGTGCCAGCAGGCGACAGGGGTATAACTATGGCTACACCTTC.

This clonotype was picked up many times. The chain couples TRBV12-3 or TRBV12-4 to TRBJ2-3, with 12 bases lining up with TRBD2. The CDR3 length is 19 residues. Trimming took 5 bases from V and 6 from J; bases not matched to a gene: 18. Here the CDR3 reads CASSPLFWASGGATDTQYF. CDR3 nucleotide sequence: TGTGCCAGCAGTCCCCTCTTTTGGGCTAGCGGGGGGGCAACTGATACGCAGTATTTT.

This clonotype was picked up many times. The V call is TRBV2, the J call TRBJ1-1; D not certain. The ends were cut back, 1 base at V and 1 base at J, with 4 bases in the middle. Germline CDR1 is SNHLY and CDR2 is FYNNEI. The CDR3 loop spans 13 amino acids. The CDR3 DNA follows: TGTGCCAGCAGTGAAGGATGGAACACTGAAGCTTTCTTT. Protein product: CASSEGWNTEAFF.

This clonotype appeared many times. The V call is TRBV11-3, the J call TRBJ2-7, with D possibly matching TRBD2 (6 bases). The CDR3 is made up of 12 amino acids. V lost 7 bases, J lost 3 bases, and 10 bases lay in between. CDR1 is SGHNT, CDR2 YENEEA, per germline. Here the CDR3 reads CASTGVDYEQYF. The DNA for the CDR3 is TGTGCCAGCACGGGGGTAGACTACGAGCAGTACTTC.

J is TRBJ2-5 and V is TRBV12-3 or TRBV12-4, with 7 bases lining up with TRBD1. V lost 6 bases to trimming and J lost 0 bases; unmatched junction nucleotides: 7. CDR3 size: 15 residues. Here the CDR3 reads CASRQGQLDQETQYF. The CDR3 region has the DNA TGTGCCAGCAGGCAGGGACAGCTGGACCAAGAGACCCAGTACTTC.

This clonotype was recorded many times. The chain carries TRBV20-1 and TRBJ2-7; D perhaps matches TRBD1 (6 bases). Deletions cut 1 base from V and 5 bases from J, with 12 bases between. CDR1 is DFQATT, CDR2 SNEGSKA, per germline (reference sequence). CDR3 size: 13 residues. The CDR3 DNA sequence: TGCAGTGCTAGAGTGTACAGGGCCGACGAGCAGTACTTC. It specifies CSARVYRADEQYF.

As regards this clonotype: A much larger clonotype is one base distant, so this may be a read error. The V gene is TRBV28, the J gene TRBJ1-5, with TRBD1 as a possible D gene (6 bases). CDR3 length: 17 residues. The V gene's germline CDR1 is MDHEN and CDR2 SYDVKM. Trimming removed 6 bases at V and 0 bases at J, with 18 bases between. The CDR3 is CASSLRQAAGSNQPQHF. The DNA of the CDR3 is TGTGCCAGCAGCCTAAGACAGGCGGCAGGTAGCAATCAGCCCCAGCATTTT.

This clonotype occurred many times. The chain combines TRBV6-5 with TRBJ2-5; tentatively, D is TRBD2 (5 bases). V shed 2 bases and J shed 2 bases, with 6 bases lying between them. Germline CDR1 MNHEY, CDR2 SVGAGI. There are 13 residues in the CDR3. The CDR3 reads CASSYTGQETQYF. CDR3 in DNA: TGTGCCAGCAGTTACACGGGACAAGAGACCCAGTACTTC.

This clonotype was recorded at least ten times. This chain uses TRBV12-3 or TRBV12-4 with TRBJ1-6; 8 bases fit TRBD1. V shed 5 bases and J 10 bases; nucleotides not matched to a gene: 7. The CDR3 is 14 amino acids. CDR3 nucleotide sequence: TGTGCCAGCAGTACCGGACAGGGCTTGTCACCCCTCCACTTT. Its translation is CASSTGQGLSPLHF.

This clonotype was observed a few times. V and J are TRBV27 and TRBJ2-5; 12 positions match TRBD1. Per the germline V gene, CDR1 is MNHEY and CDR2 is SMNVEV (reference sequence). The junction had 10 bases not matched to a gene; V was cut back by 6 bases and J by 5 bases. There are 16 residues in the CDR3. The CDR3 sequence is CASRDTGQGAWETQYF. The CDR3 DNA reads TGTGCCAGCAGGGATACGGGACAGGGGGCGTGGGAGACCCAGTACTTC.

This clonotype was seen many times. This chain connects TRBV7-2 to TRBJ1-6, with a weak D call TRBD1 (5 bases). The germline V gene has CDR1 SGHTA and CDR2 FQGNSA. The CDR3 spans 16 residues. Trimming shortened V by 5 bases and J by 6 bases, and 17 bases separated the two germline ends. CDR3 residues: CASSPYRGRGNSPLHF. CDR3 coding DNA: TGTGCCAGCAGCCCATATCGGGGAAGGGGTAATTCACCCCTCCACTTT.

At least ten counts were recorded for this clonotype. This chain connects TRBV12-3 or TRBV12-4 to TRBJ1-6, with a weak D call TRBD1 (6 bases). Deletions cut 3 bases from V and 10 bases from J, with 40 bases between. The CDR3 has 23 amino acids. CDR3 in amino acids: CASSFVPSWSQTQTPGERSPLHF. For the CDR3, the DNA is TGTGCCAGCAGTTTCGTCCCAAGTTGGTCCCAAACCCAGACCCCAGGGGAACGCTCACCCCTCCACTTT.

This clonotype occurred once. The chain is built from TRBV20-1 and TRBJ1-4, with TRBD1 matching 8 bases. CDR3 length equals 14 residues. Losses at the gene ends were 3 bases for V and 10 bases for J; bases not matched to a gene: 10. Germline V CDR1 and CDR2: DFQATT, SNEGSKA (reference sequence). The CDR3 spells CSARGQDVFGKLFF. CDR3 sequence (DNA): TGCAGTGCTAGGGGACAGGATGTATTTGGAAAACTGTTTTTT.

The chain recombines TRBV27 with TRBJ2-2; D unclear. The ends were cut back, 6 bases at V and 5 bases at J, with 16 bases in the middle. There are 15 residues in the CDR3. Germline V CDR1 and CDR2: MNHEY, SMNVEV (reference sequence). The CDR3 spells CASSLQSVLTGELFF. CDR3 in DNA: TGTGCCAGCAGCCTCCAGAGTGTTCTGACCGGGGAGCTGTTTTTT.

The J gene is TRBJ2-7, the V gene TRBV10-3; D unclear. CDR1 and CDR2 (germline): ENHRY, SYGVKD. The CDR3 has 15 residues. Trimming pared 2 bases from V and 0 bases from J, leaving 11 bases between. In nucleotides, the CDR3 is TGTGCCATCAGTGAGGGCAGGTGGAGCTCCTACGAGCAGTACTTC. This encodes CAISEGRWSSYEQYF.

This clonotype was recorded many times. This chain joins TRBV2 and TRBJ2-2; 7 bases map to TRBD1. Per the germline V gene, CDR1 is SNHLY and CDR2 is FYNNEI. CDR3 length: 14 amino acids. After removal of 5 bases from V and 5 bases from J, the junction contained 5 bases not matched to a gene. CDR3 loop: CASSTGTATGELFF. The CDR3 bases are TGTGCCAGCAGTACCGGGACAGCTACCGGGGAGCTGTTTTTT.

This clonotype was counted at least ten times. The rearrangement joins TRBV7-9 to TRBJ1-2; D is unclear. CDR3 length equals 12 residues. Germline V gives CDR1 SEHNR, CDR2 FQNEAQ (reference sequence). Trimming took 1 base from V and 6 from J, leaving 6 bases between them. For the CDR3, the DNA is TGTGCCAGCAGCTTAGACGCGGATGGCTACACCTTC. This translates into CASSLDADGYTF. Supplemented by reference TRBV7-9 and TRBJ1-2, the full variable domain reads DTGVSQNPRHKITKRGQNVTFRCDPISEHNRLYWYRQTLGQGPEFLTYFQNEAQLEKSRLLSDRFSAERPKGSFSTLEIQRTEQGDSAMYLCASSLDADGYTFGSGTRLTVV.

The chain has TRBV9 and TRBJ2-1; 7 nucleotides agree with TRBD2. After removal of 4 bases from V and 8 bases from J, the junction contained 12 bases not matched to a gene. The CDR3 is 15 amino acids. The germline V gene has CDR1 SGDLS and CDR2 YYNGEE. The CDR3 DNA is TGTGCCAGCAGCTCAGGGTTGGGGGGGGTTGATGAGCAGTTCTTC. Amino acid sequence: CASSSGLGGVDEQFF. Full variable domain (missing parts from reference TRBV9 and TRBJ2-1): DSGVTQTPKHLITATGQRVTLRCSPRSGDLSVYWYQQSLDQGLQFLIQYYNGEERAKGNILERFSAQQFPDLHSELNLSSLELGDSALYFCASSSGLGGVDEQFFGPGTRLTVL.

In this sample, this clonotype turned up many times. The chain combines TRBV12-3 or TRBV12-4 with TRBJ2-7; 14 positions match TRBD2. The V and J ends lost 6 bases and 3 bases, in that order; junction bases with no gene match: 13. The CDR3 extends over 18 amino acids. CDR3 DNA: TGTGCCAGCAGCCCAACGGGACTAGCGGGAGCCCAAAACTACGAGCAGTACTTC. As protein: CASSPTGLAGAQNYEQYF.